The clone carrying this T cell receptor beta chain was counted many times. Its target is not known. Other nucleotide sequences in the sample specify the same CDR3. These data originate in a study of shared clonotypes between healthy human individuals. Study results and limitations: Naive CD4 clonotype sharing across several donors was roughly 5%.

Measured with immunoSEQ multiplex PCR; TCRdb has only the in-frame clones, and not every one. The sample has 730,000 or so clones; roughly 70% are singletons. Among the donors, all were Caucasian adults who lived in Nashville, Tennessee. Germline CDR1 reads SGHRS; CDR2 reads YFSETQ. The trim removed 4 bases at V and 6 bases at J, leaving 7 bases unmatched. This CDR3 is built from 14 residues. V is TRBV5-1 and J is TRBJ1-1; 9 bases agree with TRBD1. Specimen: memory CD4+ T cells sorted from blood. Subset defined: CD45RA-negative fraction. The source is a woman between 25 and 40 years old in good health. CDR3 DNA sequence: TGCGCCAGCAGCGGCGACAGGGGGTGGGCTGAAGCTTTCTTT. Translated, it gives CASSGDRGWAEAFF. The whole variable domain, remainder taken from reference TRBV5-1 and TRBJ1-1, is KAGVTQTPRYLIKTRGQQVTLSCSPISGHRSVSWYQQTPGQGLQFLFEYFSETQRNKGNFPGRFSGRQFSNSRSEMNVSTLELGDSALYLCASSGDRGWAEAFFGQGTRLTVV.